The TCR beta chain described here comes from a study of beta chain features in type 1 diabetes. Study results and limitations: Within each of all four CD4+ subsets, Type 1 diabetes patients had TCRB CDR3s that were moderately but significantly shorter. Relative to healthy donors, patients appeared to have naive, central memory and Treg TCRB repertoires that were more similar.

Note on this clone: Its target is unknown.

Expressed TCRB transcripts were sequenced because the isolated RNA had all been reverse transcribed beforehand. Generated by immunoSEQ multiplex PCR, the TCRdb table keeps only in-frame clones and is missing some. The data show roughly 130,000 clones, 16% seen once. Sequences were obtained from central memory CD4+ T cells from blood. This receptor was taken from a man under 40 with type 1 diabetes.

This CDR3 is CASSAGLAGSSYNEQFF. DNA of the CDR3: TGTGCCAGCAGCGCCGGACTAGCGGGGAGCTCCTACAATGAGCAGTTCTTC. The chain couples TRBV9 to TRBJ2-1; 12 nucleotides match TRBD2. V dropped 3 bases and J dropped 0; count of bases not matched to a gene: 4. Germline V gene sequence: CDR1 SGDLS, CDR2 YYNGEE. The CDR3 is 17 residues long.